Presented here are 16 T cell receptor beta chains from one specimen sequenced in a study of T cells expressing NK-cell markers. With the 5' RACE reads reprocessed, TCRdb shows one record per CDR3 protein and no DNA. The sample has almost 450,000 distinct CDR3 sequences, and its top ten clones hold 6% to 9.5%. Sequencing was performed on blood T cells: a sorted CD56 or NKG2C T cell subset, CD4+ or CD8+ T cells, or bulk PBMC T cells (not recorded which). The origin of the receptors is a woman between 18 and 75 years old in good health.

This sequence joins TRBV11-2 and TRBJ2-1; TCRdb selects TRBD1, and the lack of DNA leaves this call unchecked. CDR3 length: 18 residues. CDR1 is SGHAT and CDR2 is FQNNGV in the germline V gene. CDR3 loop: CASSLMIVSRTGDNEQFF.

This chain joins TRBV24-1 and TRBJ2-3; without DNA, the TCRdb call of TRBD1 cannot be checked. CDR1 and CDR2 (germline): KGHDR, SFDVKD. The CDR3 runs 15 residues. The CDR3 sequence: CATSEFPGSTDTQYF.

This rearrangement joins TRBV29-1 to TRBJ1-2. There are 15 residues in the CDR3. Per germline, CDR1 SQVTM and CDR2 ANQGSEA. The CDR3 is CSVEASPQGRGGYTF. The entire variable domain, with the rest obtained from reference TRBV29-1 and TRBJ1-2, is as follows: SAVISQKPSRDICQRGTSLTIQCQVDSQVTMMFWYRQQPGQSLTLIATANQGSEATYESGFVIDKFPISRPNLTFSTLTVSNMSPEDSSIYLCSVEASPQGRGGYTFGSGTRLTVV.

V is TRBV4-3 and J is TRBJ2-3; TCRdb reports TRBD1, a call that lacks DNA to check it against. From germline, CDR1 is LGHNA and CDR2 YSLEER. The CDR3 covers 19 residues. The CDR3 here is CASSQETPQVAGSTDTQYF.

The chain joins TRBV6-1 to TRBJ1-6; TCRdb's D gene call, TRBD1, goes unchecked for lack of DNA. The CDR3 is 15 amino acids. CDR1 is MNHNS and CDR2 is SASEGT in the germline V gene. The CDR3: CASSPRDRGLKPLHF.

The chain combines TRBV20-1 with TRBJ2-7. From germline, CDR1 is DFQATT and CDR2 SNEGSKA (reference sequence). The CDR3 consists of 11 residues. The CDR3 is CSASLAHEQYF.

The CDR3 protein is CASRITGELFF. The V call is TRBV5-1, the J call TRBJ2-2. Germline V gene data show CDR1 as SGHRS and CDR2 as YFSETQ. The CDR3 consists of 11 residues. The variable domain in full, with the rest retrieved from reference TRBV5-1 and TRBJ2-2, is KAGVTQTPRYLIKTRGQQVTLSCSPISGHRSVSWYQQTPGQGLQFLFEYFSETQRNKGNFPGRFSGRQFSNSRSEMNVSTLELGDSALYLCASRITGELFFGEGSRLTVL.

CDR3 sequence: CASGRDGQETQYF. This chain joins TRBV5-1 and TRBJ2-5; TCRdb's D call, TRBD1, is unchecked because there is no DNA. The CDR3 has 13 residues. CDR1 SGHRS and CDR2 YFSETQ come from the germline V gene.

CDR3 amino acids: CASSSGGQGLTGNTIYF. This sequence joins TRBV5-1 and TRBJ1-3; no DNA is available, so the TRBD1 call from TCRdb remains unchecked. CDR1 and CDR2 from the germline V gene are SGHRS and YFSETQ. The CDR3 extends over 17 amino acids. The full variable domain, completed using reference TRBV5-1 and TRBJ1-3, is KAGVTQTPRYLIKTRGQQVTLSCSPISGHRSVSWYQQTPGQGLQFLFEYFSETQRNKGNFPGRFSGRQFSNSRSEMNVSTLELGDSALYLCASSSGGQGLTGNTIYFGEGSWLTVV.

The chain has TRBV20-1 and TRBJ2-1; TCRdb's D call, TRBD1, is unchecked because there is no DNA. Germline V gene data show CDR1 as DFQATT and CDR2 as SNEGSKA (reference sequence). This CDR3 contains 15 residues. The CDR3 loop reads CSARVAPGQGNEQFF.

The chain joins TRBV11-2 to TRBJ2-3; the D call from TCRdb, TRBD2, cannot be confirmed without DNA. Germline V gene lookup returns CDR1 SGHAT and CDR2 FQNNGV. CDR3 length: 15 amino acids. The CDR3 region is CASSGRLAGGDTQYF.

V is TRBV20-1 and J is TRBJ1-1; the TRBD1 assignment by TCRdb is unverifiable without DNA. Germline values: CDR1 DFQATT, CDR2 SNEGSKA (reference sequence). This CDR3 region has 12 residues. CDR3 residues: CSARGAVTEAFF.

The chain uses TRBV29-1 and TRBJ2-4; the TCRdb D gene call, TRBD1, has no DNA to confirm it. This CDR3 is built from 15 residues. In germline, CDR1 is SQVTM, CDR2 ANQGSEA. This CDR3 is CSADPGSGGKNIQYF. The whole variable domain, filled in from reference TRBV29-1 and TRBJ2-4, reads SAVISQKPSRDICQRGTSLTIQCQVDSQVTMMFWYRQQPGQSLTLIATANQGSEATYESGFVIDKFPISRPNLTFSTLTVSNMSPEDSSIYLCSADPGSGGKNIQYFGAGTRLSVL.

This chain joins TRBV19 and TRBJ2-1; TCRdb indicates TRBD1, and absent DNA this call remains unverified. The CDR3 totals 15 residues. CDR1 and CDR2 (germline): LNHDA, SQIVND (reference sequence). CDR3 in amino acids: CASRSRDRGSNEQFF.

The genes are TRBV5-6 and TRBJ2-7. The V gene's germline CDR1 is SGHDT and CDR2 YYEEEE. The CDR3 contains 11 residues. CDR3 sequence reads: CASSLLREQYF.

The chain employs TRBV15 and TRBJ1-3; TCRdb's D gene call, TRBD1, goes unchecked for lack of DNA. The CDR3 spans 18 residues. The germline gives CDR1 LNHNV, CDR2 YYDKDF (reference sequence). The CDR3 reads CATSGDRVRLDSGNTIYF.